This T cell receptor beta chain comes out of a study of blood T cell repertoires in COVID-19. Study background: Sites across the United States, Italy and Spain contributed samples from acute and convalescent COVID-19. Sources were T cells, B-cell-depleted T cells, or PBMCs; the material itself was cDNA or gDNA.

Seattle participants joined during active infection and were tracked over time. Clones were read by immunoSEQ multiplex PCR, and TCRdb kept only the in-frame ones, dropping some. The sample has over 100,000 clones, roughly 87% seen once. The V gene end was trimmed by 4 bases and the J gene end by 8 bases; junction bases not matched to a gene: 6. The CDR3 is 13 amino acids. This TCR came from a woman aged 45-59 years with COVID-19, enrolled during active disease. The sample comprised peripheral blood. The V call is TRBV12-3 or TRBV12-4, the J call TRBJ1-2, with 8 bases matching TRBD1. CDR3 protein: CASSWSGGHGYTF. For the CDR3, the DNA is TGTGCCAGCAGTTGGTCAGGGGGCCACGGCTACACCTTC.